This T cell receptor (beta chain) was identified during a study of T cells after yellow fever vaccination. Overall study results and limits: Overlap between CD4 and CD8 compartments was detected for a small share of clonotypes.

Note on this clonotype: Its antigen is not identified.

TCRdb re-called the 5' RACE reads with MiXCR, one entry per CDR3 protein. The data show fewer than 350,000 distinct CDR3 sequences, 8.7% seen once. The CDR3 runs to 15 residues. V was cut by 0 bases and J by 5 bases, with 13 bases left in between. Germline lookup yields CDR1 MNHEY and CDR2 SVGEGT. Sequencing was performed on PBMCs, taken on the day of the first yellow fever vaccination. The receptor comes from a man between 18 and 35 years old who received the YFV17D yellow fever vaccine. This chain links TRBV6-2 or TRBV6-3 with TRBJ1-1; TRBD1 is a possible D gene (6 bases). In DNA, the CDR3 is TGTGCCAGCAGTTACTCACGGGGGCGAAATACTGAAGCTTTCTTT. This encodes CASSYSRGRNTEAFF.